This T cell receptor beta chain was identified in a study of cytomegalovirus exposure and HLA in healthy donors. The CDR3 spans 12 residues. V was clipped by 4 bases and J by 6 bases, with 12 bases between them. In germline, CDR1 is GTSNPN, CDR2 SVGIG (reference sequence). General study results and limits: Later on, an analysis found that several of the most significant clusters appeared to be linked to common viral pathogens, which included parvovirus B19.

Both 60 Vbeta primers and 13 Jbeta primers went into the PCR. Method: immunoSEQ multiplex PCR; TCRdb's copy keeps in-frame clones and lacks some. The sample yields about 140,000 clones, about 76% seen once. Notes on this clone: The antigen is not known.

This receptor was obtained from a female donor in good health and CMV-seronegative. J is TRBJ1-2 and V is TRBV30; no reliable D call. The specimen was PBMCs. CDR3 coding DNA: TGTGCCTGGATGGGAGGATTACATGGCTACACCTTC. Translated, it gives CAWMGGLHGYTF.